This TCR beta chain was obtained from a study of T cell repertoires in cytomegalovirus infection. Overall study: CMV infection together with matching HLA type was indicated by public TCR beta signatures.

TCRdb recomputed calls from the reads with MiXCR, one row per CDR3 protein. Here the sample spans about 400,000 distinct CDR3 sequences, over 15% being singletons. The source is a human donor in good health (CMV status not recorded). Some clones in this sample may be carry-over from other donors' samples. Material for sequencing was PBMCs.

CDR3 nucleotide sequence: TGTGCCAGCAGCTTGCTTAGCCAGGCGATCCCCTACGAGCAGTACTTC. Translating it yields CASSLLSQAIPYEQYF. The chain recombines TRBV5-6 with TRBJ2-7; D ambiguous. The CDR3 is made up of 16 amino acids. CDR1 is SGHDT and CDR2 is YYEEEE in the germline V gene. Trimming pared 1 base from V and 2 bases from J, leaving 16 bases between.